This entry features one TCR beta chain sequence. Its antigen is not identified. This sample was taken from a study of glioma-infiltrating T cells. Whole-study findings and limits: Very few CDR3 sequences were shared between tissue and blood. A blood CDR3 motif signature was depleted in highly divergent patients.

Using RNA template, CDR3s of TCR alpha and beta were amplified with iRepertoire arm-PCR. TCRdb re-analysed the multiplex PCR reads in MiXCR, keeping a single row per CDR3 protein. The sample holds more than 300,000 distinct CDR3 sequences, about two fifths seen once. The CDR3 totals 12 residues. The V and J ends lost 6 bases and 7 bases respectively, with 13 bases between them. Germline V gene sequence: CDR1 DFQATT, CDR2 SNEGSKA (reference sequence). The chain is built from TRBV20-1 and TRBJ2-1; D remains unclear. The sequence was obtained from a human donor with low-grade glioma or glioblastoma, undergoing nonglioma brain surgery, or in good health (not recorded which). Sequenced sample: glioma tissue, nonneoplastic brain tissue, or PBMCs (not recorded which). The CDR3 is CSAPGVRNEQFF. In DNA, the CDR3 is TGCAGTGCGCCTGGAGTCCGGAATGAGCAGTTCTTC.